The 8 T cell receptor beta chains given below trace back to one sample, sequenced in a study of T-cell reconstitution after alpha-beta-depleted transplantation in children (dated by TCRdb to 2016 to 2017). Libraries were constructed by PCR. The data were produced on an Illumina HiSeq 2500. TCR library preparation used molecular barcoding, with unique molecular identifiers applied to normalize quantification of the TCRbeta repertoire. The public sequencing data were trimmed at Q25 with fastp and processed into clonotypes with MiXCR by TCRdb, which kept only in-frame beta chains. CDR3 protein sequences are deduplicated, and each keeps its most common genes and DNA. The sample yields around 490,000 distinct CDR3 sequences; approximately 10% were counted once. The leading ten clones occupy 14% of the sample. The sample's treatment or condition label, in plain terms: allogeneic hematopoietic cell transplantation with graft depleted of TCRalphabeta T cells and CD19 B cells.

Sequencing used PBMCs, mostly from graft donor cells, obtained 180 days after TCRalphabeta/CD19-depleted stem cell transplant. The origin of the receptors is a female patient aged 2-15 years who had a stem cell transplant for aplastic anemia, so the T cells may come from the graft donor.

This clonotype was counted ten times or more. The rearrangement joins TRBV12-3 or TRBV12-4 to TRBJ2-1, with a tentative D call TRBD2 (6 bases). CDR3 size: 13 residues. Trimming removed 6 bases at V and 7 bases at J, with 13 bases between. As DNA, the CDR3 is TGTGCCAGCAGGGGACTTATGGCGAATGAGCAGTTCTTC. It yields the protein CASRGLMANEQFF.

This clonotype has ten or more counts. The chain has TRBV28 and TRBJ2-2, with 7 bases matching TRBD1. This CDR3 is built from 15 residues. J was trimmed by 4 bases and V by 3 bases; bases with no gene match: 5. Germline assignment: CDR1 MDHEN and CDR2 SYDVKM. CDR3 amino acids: CASSFKNRGTGELFF. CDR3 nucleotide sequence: TGTGCCAGCAGTTTTAAGAACAGGGGCACCGGGGAGCTGTTTTTT.

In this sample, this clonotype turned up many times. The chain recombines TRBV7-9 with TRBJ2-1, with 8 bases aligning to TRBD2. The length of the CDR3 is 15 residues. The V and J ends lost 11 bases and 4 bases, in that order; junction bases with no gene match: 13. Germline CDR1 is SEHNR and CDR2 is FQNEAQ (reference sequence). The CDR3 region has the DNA TGTGCCCTACTCTTCAGGGCTAGCGGGTACAATGAGCAGTTCTTC. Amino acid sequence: CALLFRASGYNEQFF.

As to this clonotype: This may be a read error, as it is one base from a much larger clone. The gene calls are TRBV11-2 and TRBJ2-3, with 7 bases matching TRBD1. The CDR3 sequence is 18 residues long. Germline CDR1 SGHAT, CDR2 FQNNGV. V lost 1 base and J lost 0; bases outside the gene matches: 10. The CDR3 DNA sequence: TGTGCCAGCAGCTTAGTTCGTCACAGGGGATCTAGCACAGATACGCAGTATTTT. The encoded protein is CASSLVRHRGSSTDTQYF.

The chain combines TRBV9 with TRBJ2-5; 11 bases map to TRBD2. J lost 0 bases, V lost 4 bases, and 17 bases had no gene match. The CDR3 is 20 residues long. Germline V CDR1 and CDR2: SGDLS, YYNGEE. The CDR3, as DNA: TGTGCCAGCAGCCCCAAAGTCGGACTAGCGGGCGCCCGTTACCAAGAGACCCAGTACTTC. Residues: CASSPKVGLAGARYQETQYF.

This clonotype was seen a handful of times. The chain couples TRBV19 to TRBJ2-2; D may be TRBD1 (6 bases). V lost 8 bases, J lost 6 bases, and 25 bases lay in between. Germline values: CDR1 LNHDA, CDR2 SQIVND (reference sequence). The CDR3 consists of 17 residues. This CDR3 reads CASRSLLARGPPGELFF. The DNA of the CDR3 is TGTGCCAGTCGTTCCCTCCTCGCCAGGGGACCCCCCGGGGAGCTGTTTTTT.

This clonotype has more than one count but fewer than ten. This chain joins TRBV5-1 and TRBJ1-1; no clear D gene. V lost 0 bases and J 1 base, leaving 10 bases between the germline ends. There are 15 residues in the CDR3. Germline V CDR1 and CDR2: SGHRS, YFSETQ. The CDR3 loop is CASSLALGWNTEAFF. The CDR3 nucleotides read TGCGCCAGCAGCTTGGCCCTAGGATGGAACACTGAAGCTTTCTTT.

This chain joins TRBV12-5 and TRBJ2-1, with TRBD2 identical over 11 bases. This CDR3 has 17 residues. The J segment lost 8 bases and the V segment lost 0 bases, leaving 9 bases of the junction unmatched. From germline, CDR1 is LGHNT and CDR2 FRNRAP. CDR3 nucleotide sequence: TGTGCTAGTGGTTTGGTCCCAACTAGCGGGAGATTATATGAGCAGTTCTTC. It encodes CASGLVPTSGRLYEQFF.